Listed here are 8 T cell receptor beta chains from one sample, sequenced in a study of identical twins. TCRdb re-called the 5' RACE reads with MiXCR, one entry per CDR3 protein. This sample has 690,000 or so distinct CDR3 sequences, with over 8.5% found just once. These data were also reused for a study on yellow fever vaccine responses in identical twins.

Source material: PBMCs. All receptors come from a woman in her late teens or twenties in good health.

The table lists this clonotype with many counts. V is TRBV7-9 and J is TRBJ2-7; 10 nucleotides align to TRBD1. J gave up 2 bases and V 1 base, and 5 bases lay outside the gene matches. Per germline, CDR1 SEHNR and CDR2 FQNEAQ (reference sequence). This CDR3 is 16 amino acids long. For the CDR3, the DNA is TGTGCCAGCAGCTTAGAGGTTGGACAGGGGGCCTACGAGCAGTACTTC. This sequence encodes CASSLEVGQGAYEQYF. Filled out from reference TRBV7-9 and TRBJ2-7, the complete variable domain reads DTGVSQNPRHKITKRGQNVTFRCDPISEHNRLYWYRQTLGQGPEFLTYFQNEAQLEKSRLLSDRFSAERPKGSFSTLEIQRTEQGDSAMYLCASSLEVGQGAYEQYFGPGTRLTVT.

This clonotype was recorded many times. The V gene is TRBV4-1, the J gene TRBJ1-6, with D unclear. Germline V gives CDR1 MGHRA, CDR2 YSYEKL. Trimming pared 0 bases from V and 9 bases from J, leaving 12 bases between. The CDR3 is 15 amino acids. CDR3 loop: CASSQEGGLGSPLHF. In DNA form, the CDR3 reads TGCGCCAGCAGCCAAGAGGGAGGGTTGGGTTCACCCCTCCACTTT.

This clonotype was seen a handful of times. The V call is TRBV28, the J call TRBJ2-7, with D perhaps TRBD2 (6 bases). V was clipped by 9 bases and J by 2 bases, with 11 bases between them. This CDR3 comprises 12 residues. The germline gives CDR1 MDHEN, CDR2 SYDVKM. The CDR3: CASRDFTYEQYF. The CDR3, as DNA: TGTGCCAGTCGGGACTTTACCTACGAGCAGTACTTC.

V is TRBV7-9 and J is TRBJ2-5, with D tentatively TRBD1 or TRBD2 (5 bases each). This CDR3 contains 15 residues. V shed 4 bases and J shed 5 bases, with 17 bases lying between them. The germline V gene encodes CDR1 SEHNR and CDR2 FQNEAQ (reference sequence). The CDR3 reads CASSSPPGPQETQYF. As DNA, the CDR3 is TGTGCCAGCAGCTCCCCTCCGGGACCACAGGAGACCCAGTACTTC.

The chain has TRBV25-1 and TRBJ2-1, with a tentative D call TRBD1 (5 bases). CDR1 and CDR2 (germline): MGHDK, SYGVNS. V shed 3 bases and J shed 0 bases, with 15 bases lying between them. This CDR3 spans 17 amino acids. CDR3: CASSDRWGSSSYNEQFF. In DNA form, the CDR3 reads TGTGCCAGCAGTGATAGATGGGGCTCAAGCTCCTACAATGAGCAGTTCTTC.

This clonotype was detected ten times or more. The rearrangement uses TRBV14 and TRBJ1-5; D gene uncertain. Germline-derived CDR1 and CDR2 are SGHDN and FVKESK. This CDR3 comprises 13 residues. The V end was cut by 3 bases, the J end by 6 bases, with 9 bases between. CDR3 region: CASSQGDTQPQHF. The CDR3 region has the DNA TGTGCCAGCAGCCAGGGCGATACTCAGCCCCAGCATTTT.

This clonotype was detected a few times. The junction and the germline gene differ at one end; a read error may be behind it. V is TRBV9 and J is TRBJ2-2; 11 bases are a match to TRBD2. CDR1 and CDR2 from the germline V gene are SGDLS and YYNGEE. This CDR3 is 15 amino acids long. DNA of the CDR3: TGTGCCAGCAGCGCAGGGACTAGCGGCACCGGGGAGCTGTCTTTT. Translated: CASSAGTSGTGELSF.

This clonotype was observed a handful of times. The chain uses TRBV20-1 and TRBJ1-2; D is perhaps TRBD1 (5 bases). CDR1 and CDR2 (germline): DFQATT, SNEGSKA (reference sequence). The CDR3 has 13 residues. The V and J ends lost 3 bases and 2 bases respectively, with 10 bases between them. The CDR3 region is CSASSGANYGYTF. The CDR3 nucleotides read TGCAGTGCTAGTTCTGGGGCCAACTATGGCTACACCTTC.